A single sample is the source of the 26 T cell receptor beta chains below, sequenced in a study of cytomegalovirus exposure and HLA in healthy donors (dated by TCRdb to 2016 to 2017). Library preparation was by the immunoSEQ multiplex PCR assay. A mixture of 60 forward primers for TCR Vbeta segments and 13 reverse primers for TCR Jbeta segments was used in the multiplex PCR. Drawn from immuneACCESS, this table holds only the in-frame rearrangements with V and J called that TCRdb kept. Clones are partly lost; checked studies trace under half to an unresolved V gene and leave the rest unexplained. Here the sample has 85,000 to 130,000 clones; 70% to 80% occur a single time. The ten largest clones represent about 0.8% of the sample. The sample consisted of PBMCs. Receptors were obtained from a boy aged 10-17 years in good health and CMV-seronegative.

The genes are TRBV7-9 and TRBJ1-1, with a possible D match to TRBD1 (5 bases). V lost 5 bases, J lost 6 bases, and 10 bases lay in between. CDR1 is SEHNR and CDR2 is FQNEAQ in the germline V gene (reference sequence). The CDR3 totals 12 residues. The chain's CDR3 is CASSRGGAEAFF. DNA for the CDR3: TGTGCCAGCAGCCGGGGGGGGGCTGAAGCTTTCTTT.

V gene TRBV4-1 combines with J gene TRBJ1-1; possibly TRBD1 for D (5 bases). The CDR3 runs to 16 residues. Trimming took 3 bases from V and 1 from J, leaving 15 bases between them. In germline, CDR1 is MGHRA, CDR2 YSYEKL. The CDR3 DNA sequence: TGCGCCAGCAGCCATCAGGGCGGTCAGCGGAACACTGAAGCTTTCTTT. Its translation: CASSHQGGQRNTEAFF.

The chain is built from TRBV18 and TRBJ2-7, with TRBD1 as a possible D gene (6 bases). The CDR3 contains 13 residues. V shed 2 bases and J shed 4 bases, with 9 bases lying between them. CDR1 and CDR2 from the germline V gene are KGHSH and LQKENI. The DNA of the CDR3 is TGTGCCAGCTCACCAGGGACACTTTACGAGCAGTACTTC. Translated, it gives CASSPGTLYEQYF.

The rearrangement links TRBV7-8 to TRBJ1-2, with 10 positions matching TRBD1. The germline V gene encodes CDR1 SGHVS and CDR2 FQNEAQ. The CDR3 sequence is 15 residues long. V gave up 5 bases and J gave up 4 bases; unmatched junction bases: 7. CDR3 loop: CASSVDRGQSYGYTF. CDR3 in DNA: TGTGCCAGCAGCGTTGACAGGGGGCAAAGCTATGGCTACACCTTC.

The chain recombines TRBV28 with TRBJ2-7; D possibly corresponds to TRBD1 (6 bases). This CDR3 region has 14 residues. The V and J ends lost 3 bases and 2 bases respectively, with 11 bases between them. Germline V gives CDR1 MDHEN, CDR2 SYDVKM. CDR3 in DNA: TGTGCCAGCAGTTTGGTTGGGGACACCTACGAGCAGTACTTC. Translation gives CASSLVGDTYEQYF.

This clone has just a few counts. The chain joins TRBV11-3 to TRBJ1-1; D may be TRBD1 (6 bases). The CDR3 runs 11 residues. V lost 1 base and J 10 bases, leaving 7 bases between the germline ends. The V gene's germline CDR1 is SGHNT and CDR2 YENEEA. CDR3 sequence reads: CASSLVGGAFF. The CDR3 region has the DNA TGTGCCAGCAGCTTAGTAGGGGGAGCTTTCTTT.

To note about this clone: Other DNA sequences in the sample encode the same CDR3. The V and J genes are TRBV6-5 and TRBJ1-2; D is unresolved. CDR3 length equals 13 residues. V was pared by 6 bases and J by 2 bases, with 10 bases between. Germline CDR1 reads MNHEY; CDR2 reads SVGAGI. The CDR3 nucleotides read TGTGCCAGCAGCCTTACAGTGAACTATGGCTACACCTTC. Translating gives CASSLTVNYGYTF.

This clone was seen a handful of times. The chain joins TRBV4-1 to TRBJ2-7; TRBD2 agrees at 12 bases. The trim removed 1 base at V and 0 bases at J, leaving 1 base unmatched. The germline gives CDR1 MGHRA, CDR2 YSYEKL. The CDR3 spans 16 residues. CDR3 loop: CASSQGLAGASYEQYF. The CDR3 coding sequence is TGCGCCAGCAGCCAAGGACTAGCGGGAGCCTCCTACGAGCAGTACTTC.

The genes are TRBV7-9 and TRBJ1-1; 8 positions match TRBD1. The V gene end was trimmed by 5 bases and the J gene end by 0 bases; junction bases not matched to a gene: 5. This CDR3 has 15 residues. Per the germline V gene, CDR1 is SEHNR and CDR2 is FQNEAQ (reference sequence). As DNA, the CDR3 is TGTGCCAGCAGCAACAGGGGGATCATGAACACTGAAGCTTTCTTT. Protein: CASSNRGIMNTEAFF.

J is TRBJ1-4 and V is TRBV6-1; D not certain. Germline V gene sequence: CDR1 MNHNS, CDR2 SASEGT. The V gene lost 2 bases and the J gene lost 5 bases, with 15 bases spanning the gap. This CDR3 has 16 amino acids. CDR3 region: CASSEYRQQLNEKLFF. CDR3 in DNA: TGTGCCAGCAGTGAATACCGTCAACAGTTAAATGAAAAACTGTTTTTT.

This chain connects TRBV5-6 to TRBJ1-2, with 8 bases matching TRBD1. There are 14 residues in the CDR3. J was trimmed by 3 bases and V by 3 bases; bases with no gene match: 4. Germline V gene data show CDR1 as SGHDT and CDR2 as YYEEEE. CDR3 protein: CASSSLTGDYGYTF. The CDR3 nucleotides are TGTGCCAGCAGCTCCTTGACAGGGGACTATGGCTACACCTTC.

The rearrangement uses TRBV15 and TRBJ1-5, with TRBD1 as a possible D gene (6 bases). Germline CDR1 is LNHNV and CDR2 is YYDKDF (reference sequence). Trimming shortened V by 7 bases and J by 6 bases, and 25 bases separated the two germline ends. CDR3 length: 17 residues. DNA for the CDR3: TGTGCCACCAAGCAGGCAGGGGAAGGGGAACAAAGTCAGCCCCAGCATTTT. Residues: CATKQAGEGEQSQPQHF.

This sequence joins TRBV19 and TRBJ1-6; D is undetermined. The CDR3 sequence is 15 residues long. The germline CDR1 and CDR2 sequences are LNHDA and SQIVND (reference sequence). V was trimmed by 3 bases and J by 7 bases, leaving 13 bases between them. CDR3 nucleotides: TGTGCCAGTAGTATGGACCCCGGAGGCAATTCACCCCTCCACTTT. It translates to CASSMDPGGNSPLHF.

A single count supports this clone. This rearrangement joins TRBV28 to TRBJ2-2; D is ambiguous. CDR3 size: 13 residues. Germline V CDR1 and CDR2: MDHEN, SYDVKM. V gave up 4 bases and J gave up 6 bases, with 9 bases separating them. CDR3 DNA: TGTGCCAGCAGTTCAGGTTTAGCCGGGGAGCTGTTTTTT. Its protein is CASSSGLAGELFF.

The V call is TRBV6-1, the J call TRBJ2-1, with 10 bases fitting TRBD2. V lost 3 bases, J lost 0 bases, and 5 bases stayed unmatched. Germline V gene data show CDR1 as MNHNS and CDR2 as SASEGT. This CDR3 has 17 residues. Here the CDR3 DNA reads TGTGCCAGCAGTGAGTTTGCTAGCGGGAGCTCCTACAATGAGCAGTTCTTC. Translating it yields CASSEFASGSSYNEQFF.

This chain joins TRBV4-2 and TRBJ2-2; the match to TRBD2 covers 10 bases. CDR3 length: 16 residues. CDR1 and CDR2 (germline): LGHNA, YNFKEQ. The junction had 7 bases not matched to a gene; V was cut back by 4 bases and J by 5 bases. CDR3 nucleotides: TGTGCCAGCAGCCGCATACTAGCGGGACCGACCGGGGAGCTGTTTTTT. It is translated as CASSRILAGPTGELFF.

The table lists this clone with a count of one. V and J are TRBV15 and TRBJ2-7; 9 bases map to TRBD1. V lost 2 bases to trimming and J lost 3 bases; unmatched junction nucleotides: 5. Germline CDR1 and CDR2: LNHNV and YYDKDF (reference sequence). This CDR3 region has 15 residues. This chain's CDR3 is CATSRPGQGHYEQYF. CDR3 nucleotide sequence: TGTGCCACCAGCAGACCGGGACAGGGCCACTACGAGCAGTACTTC. The full variable domain, with the rest looked up from reference TRBV15 and TRBJ2-7, is DAMVIQNPRYQVTQFGKPVTLSCSQTLNHNVMYWYQQKSSQAPKLLFHYYDKDFNNEADTPDNFQSRRPNTSFCFLDIRSPGLGDTAMYLCATSRPGQGHYEQYFGPGTRLTVT.

This clone was picked up a small number of times. This chain connects TRBV28 to TRBJ2-7; 11 bases are a match to TRBD1. The CDR3 has 14 amino acids. Germline loops: CDR1 MDHEN, CDR2 SYDVKM. V lost 4 bases to trimming and J lost 5 bases; unmatched junction nucleotides: 4. The CDR3 DNA sequence: TGTGCCAGCAGTTCCGGGACAGGGGGTAACGAGCAGTACTTC. Its translation is CASSSGTGGNEQYF.

The chain carries TRBV12-5 and TRBJ2-3, with D unresolved. Looked up from germline, CDR1 is LGHNT and CDR2 is FRNRAP. V was shortened by 2 bases and J by 6 bases, with 3 bases between the two germline ends. The CDR3 spans 11 residues. This CDR3 is CASGLRDTQYF. DNA for the CDR3: TGTGCTAGTGGTTTGCGGGATACGCAGTATTTT.

The chain carries TRBV5-1 and TRBJ2-7; TRBD1 matches at 7 bases. With 4 bases clipped from V and 3 bases from J, the junction kept 13 bases outside the gene matches. The CDR3 contains 16 residues. Looked up from germline, CDR1 is SGHRS and CDR2 is YFSETQ. CDR3 coding DNA: TGCGCCAGCAGCCTATCCGCCGGGACAGCGAGCTACGAGCAGTACTTC. Its translation is CASSLSAGTASYEQYF.

V is TRBV27 and J is TRBJ1-1; 8 nucleotides agree with TRBD1. Germline lookup yields CDR1 MNHEY and CDR2 SMNVEV (reference sequence). V lost 6 bases and J lost 3; bases outside the gene matches: 21. CDR3 length: 19 residues. CDR3 coding DNA: TGTGCCAGCAGCCACGATCAAAAGAGGGGACAGGTGGTCTACACTGAAGCTTTCTTT. Translation gives CASSHDQKRGQVVYTEAFF.

The chain uses TRBV5-1 and TRBJ1-2; TRBD1 aligns across 8 bases. The CDR3 runs 14 residues. V lost 0 bases, J lost 8 bases, and 6 bases stayed unmatched. The V gene's germline CDR1 is SGHRS and CDR2 YFSETQ. CDR3 nucleotides: TGCGCCAGCAGCTTGGCCGACAGGGGAGAAGGCTACACCTTC. Protein sequence: CASSLADRGEGYTF.

This rearrangement joins TRBV28 to TRBJ2-5; 7 positions agree with TRBD1. The CDR3 contains 14 residues. Germline V CDR1 and CDR2: MDHEN, SYDVKM. The V gene end was trimmed by 2 bases and the J gene end by 5 bases; junction bases not matched to a gene: 5. CDR3 in amino acids: CASSLEGRGETQYF. The CDR3 DNA sequence: TGTGCCAGCAGTTTAGAGGGCAGGGGGGAGACCCAGTACTTC.

The genes are TRBV6-5 and TRBJ1-2; TRBD1 agrees at 10 bases. CDR1 is MNHEY and CDR2 is SVGAGI in the germline V gene. With 5 bases clipped from V and 5 bases from J, the junction kept 5 bases outside the gene matches. This CDR3 contains 14 residues. CDR3 in DNA: TGTGCCAGCAGTCGACCGGGACAGGGGTATGGCTACACCTTC. Amino acids: CASSRPGQGYGYTF.

This chain links TRBV7-6 with TRBJ2-2, with 7 bases that match TRBD1. Per germline, CDR1 SGHVS and CDR2 FNYEAQ. CDR3 length: 14 residues. With 5 bases clipped from V and 6 bases from J, the junction kept 6 bases outside the gene matches. This CDR3 reads CASSPGQAPGELFF. CDR3 sequence (DNA): TGTGCCAGCAGCCCCGGACAGGCGCCCGGGGAGCTGTTTTTT.

This clone was counted a single time. This sequence joins TRBV18 and TRBJ2-7, with D perhaps TRBD2 (5 bases). The CDR3 sequence is 14 residues long. CDR1 is KGHSH, CDR2 LQKENI, per germline. Trimming took 3 bases from V and 6 from J, leaving 15 bases between them. The CDR3 protein is CASSPRRGEGEQYF. CDR3 nucleotide sequence: TGTGCCAGCTCACCGCGACGGGGAGAGGGCGAGCAGTACTTC. Full variable domain (remainder filled in from reference TRBV18 and TRBJ2-7): NAGVMQNPRHLVRRRGQEARLRCSPMKGHSHVYWYRQLPEEGLKFMVYLQKENIIDESGMPKERFSAEFPKEGPSILRIQQVVRGDSAAYFCASSPRRGEGEQYFGPGTRLTVT.